The rows below give T cell receptor beta chains drawn from one sample of a study of tumor-infiltrating lymphocytes in localized non-small cell lung cancer. Clones were sequenced by immunoSEQ multiplex PCR, and TCRdb holds only the in-frame ones, with some missing. The data contain about 24,000 clones, about three fifths of them singletons. The sequenced sample was lung tumor tissue. The source is a human donor with non-small cell lung cancer. The conserved cysteine and the conserved F or W are not part of the CDR3 here. A D gene is named only where the DNA matches it firmly. Not all rows give a size; the values are once, few, many and, for expanded clones, a class.

size: .
V: TRBV2
length: 12
D: .
CDR3: ASSEVDGANVLT

size: .
V: TRBV27
length: 14
D: TRBD2
CDR3: ASTGVAAGTNYEQY

size: .
V: TRBV7-6
length: 12
D: TRBD2
CDR3: ASSSGTSGSEQY

size: .
V: TRBV4-1
length: 14
D: TRBD1
CDR3: ASSPHTGGVGQPQH

size: .
V: TRBV25-1
length: 13
D: .
CDR3: ASSEKDAAQETQY

size: few
V: TRBV6-1
length: 10
D: .
CDR3: ASGGDTDTQY

size: .
V: TRBV18
length: 14
D: TRBD1
CDR3: ASSRNQQGAREKLF

size: .
V: TRBV11-3
length: 11
D: .
CDR3: ASSAQHGYEQY

size: medium-sized
V: TRBV5-1
length: 10
D: .
CDR3: ASSVKGAEAF

size: .
V: TRBV28
length: 10
D: .
CDR3: ASWGSNQPQH

size: few
V: TRBV5-1
length: 15
D: TRBD2
CDR3: ASSFETSGWVAYEQY

size: few
V: TRBV19
length: 10
D: TRBD1
CDR3: ASSATGVEQF

size: .
V: TRBV19
length: 14
D: TRBD1
CDR3: ASISRQGDGNQPQH

size: medium-sized
V: TRBV4-1
length: 13
D: TRBD1
CDR3: ASSRPETGNQPQH

size: .
V: TRBV10-3
length: 14
D: .
CDR3: ATLPFLTGLGTEAF

size: few
V: TRBV30
length: 13
D: .
CDR3: AWSVQAGFNQPQH

size: .
V: TRBV27
length: 12
D: .
CDR3: ASRGQEDVNEQF

size: few
V: TRBV7-3
length: 14
D: TRBD2
CDR3: ASSTPGLAEINEQF

size: .
V: TRBV28
length: 12
D: TRBD2
CDR3: ASTPSGEEYEQY